This TCR beta chain comes out of a study of blood T cell repertoires in COVID-19. Notes on this clone: This CDR3 is also generated by other DNA sequences in the sample.

The V and J ends lost 5 bases and 3 bases, in that order; junction bases with no gene match: 3. The CDR3 runs 13 residues. Germline V gene lookup returns CDR1 SGHAT and CDR2 FQNNGV. Sequencing used immunoSEQ multiplex PCR; TCRdb keeps in-frame clones, though not all of them. The sample shows around 220,000 clones, just over 85% of them seen only once. The V call is TRBV11-2, the J call TRBJ2-7; 8 bases line up with TRBD1. This TCR was sampled from a man younger than 35 with active or convalescent COVID-19. The sample was peripheral blood. CDR3 DNA: TGTGCCAGCAGCCCAGGGACAGGCTACGAGCAGTACTTC. It specifies CASSPGTGYEQYF.